The entry below gives a single T cell receptor beta chain sequence along with its context. No antigen is known for it. One end of the junction varies from germline; a read error may be responsible. The data stem from a study of cytomegalovirus exposure and HLA in healthy donors. About the study: Roughly 86 million unique TCRs from HLA-typed donors made up an early data release. General study points: An analysis done earlier found most TCR beta V segments productive about 87% or about 30% of the time.

Vbeta (60) and Jbeta (13) primers were used in the PCR. Sequencing was performed with immunoSEQ multiplex PCR; in TCRdb, only in-frame clones are kept and a portion is missing. The table has 150,000 to 200,000 clones, under 90% seen once. The CDR3 loop spans 13 amino acids. CDR1 is KGHSH and CDR2 is LQKENI in the germline V gene. The sample comprised PBMCs. The J gene is TRBJ1-6, the V gene TRBV18, with 7 positions matching TRBD1. The source is a man younger than 35 in good health and CMV-seronegative. DNA for the CDR3: TGTGCCGGCTCACCGGGACAGAATTCACCCCTCCACTTT. Protein product: CAGSPGQNSPLHF.